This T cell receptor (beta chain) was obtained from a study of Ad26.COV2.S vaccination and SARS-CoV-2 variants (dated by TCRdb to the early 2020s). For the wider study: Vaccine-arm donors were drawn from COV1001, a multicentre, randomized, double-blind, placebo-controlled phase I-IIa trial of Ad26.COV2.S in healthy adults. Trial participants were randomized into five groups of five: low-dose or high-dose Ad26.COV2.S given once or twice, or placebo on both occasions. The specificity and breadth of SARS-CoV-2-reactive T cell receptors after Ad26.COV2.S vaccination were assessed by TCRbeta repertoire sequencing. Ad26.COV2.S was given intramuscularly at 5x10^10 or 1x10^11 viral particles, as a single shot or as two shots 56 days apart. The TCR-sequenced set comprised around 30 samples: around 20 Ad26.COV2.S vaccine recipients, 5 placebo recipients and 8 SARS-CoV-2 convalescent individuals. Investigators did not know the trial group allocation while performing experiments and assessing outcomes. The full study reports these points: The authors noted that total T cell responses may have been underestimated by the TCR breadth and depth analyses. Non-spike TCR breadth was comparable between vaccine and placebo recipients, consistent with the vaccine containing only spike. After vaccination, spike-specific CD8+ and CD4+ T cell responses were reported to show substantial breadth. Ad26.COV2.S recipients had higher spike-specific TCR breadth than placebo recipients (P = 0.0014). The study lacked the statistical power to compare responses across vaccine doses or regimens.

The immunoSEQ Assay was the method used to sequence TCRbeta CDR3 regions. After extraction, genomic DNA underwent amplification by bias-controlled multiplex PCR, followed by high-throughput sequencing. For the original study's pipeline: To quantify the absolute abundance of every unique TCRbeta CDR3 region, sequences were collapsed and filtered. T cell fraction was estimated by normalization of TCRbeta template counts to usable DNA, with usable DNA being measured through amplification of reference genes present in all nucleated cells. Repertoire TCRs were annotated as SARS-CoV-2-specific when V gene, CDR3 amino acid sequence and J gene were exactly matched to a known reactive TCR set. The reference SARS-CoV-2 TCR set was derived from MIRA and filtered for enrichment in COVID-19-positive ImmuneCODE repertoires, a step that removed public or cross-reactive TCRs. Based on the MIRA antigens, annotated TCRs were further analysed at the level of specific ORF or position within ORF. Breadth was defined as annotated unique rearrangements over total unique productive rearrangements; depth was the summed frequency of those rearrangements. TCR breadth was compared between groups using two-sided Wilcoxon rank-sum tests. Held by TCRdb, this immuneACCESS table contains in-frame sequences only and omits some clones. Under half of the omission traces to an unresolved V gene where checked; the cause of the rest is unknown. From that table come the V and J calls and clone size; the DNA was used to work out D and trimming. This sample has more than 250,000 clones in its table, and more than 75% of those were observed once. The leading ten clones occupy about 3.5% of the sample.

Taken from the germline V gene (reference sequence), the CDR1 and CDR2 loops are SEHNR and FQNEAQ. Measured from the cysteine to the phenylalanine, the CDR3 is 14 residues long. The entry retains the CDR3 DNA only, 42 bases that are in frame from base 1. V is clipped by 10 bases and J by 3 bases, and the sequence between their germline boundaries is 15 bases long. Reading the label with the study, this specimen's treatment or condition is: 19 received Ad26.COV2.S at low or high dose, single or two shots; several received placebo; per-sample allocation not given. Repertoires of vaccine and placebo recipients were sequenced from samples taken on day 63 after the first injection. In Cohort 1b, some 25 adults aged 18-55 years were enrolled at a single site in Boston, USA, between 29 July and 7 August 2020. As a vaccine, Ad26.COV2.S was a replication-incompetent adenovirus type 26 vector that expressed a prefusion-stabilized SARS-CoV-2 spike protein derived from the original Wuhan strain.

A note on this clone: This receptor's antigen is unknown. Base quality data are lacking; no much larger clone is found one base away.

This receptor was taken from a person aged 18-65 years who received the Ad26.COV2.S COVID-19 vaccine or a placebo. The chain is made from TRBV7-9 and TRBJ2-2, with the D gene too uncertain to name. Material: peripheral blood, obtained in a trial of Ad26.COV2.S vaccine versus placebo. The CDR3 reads CATKIGPDTGELFF. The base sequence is TGTGCCACAAAGATAGGACCGGACACCGGGGAGCTGTTTTTT.